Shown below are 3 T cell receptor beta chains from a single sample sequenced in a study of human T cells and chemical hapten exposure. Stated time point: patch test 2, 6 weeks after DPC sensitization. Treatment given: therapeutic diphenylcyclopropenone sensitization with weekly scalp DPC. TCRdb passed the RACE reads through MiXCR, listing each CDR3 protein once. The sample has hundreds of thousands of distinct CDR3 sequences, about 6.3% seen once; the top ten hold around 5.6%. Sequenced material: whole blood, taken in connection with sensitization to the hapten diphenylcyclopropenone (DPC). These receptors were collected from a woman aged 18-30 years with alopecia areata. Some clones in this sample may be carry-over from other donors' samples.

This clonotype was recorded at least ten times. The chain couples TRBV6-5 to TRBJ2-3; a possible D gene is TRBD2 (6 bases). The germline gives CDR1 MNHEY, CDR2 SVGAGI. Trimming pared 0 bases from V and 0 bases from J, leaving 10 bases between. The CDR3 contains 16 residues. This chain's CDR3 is CASSYSTGESTDTQYF. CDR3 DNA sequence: TGTGCCAGCAGTTACTCGACGGGGGAAAGCACAGATACGCAGTATTTT.

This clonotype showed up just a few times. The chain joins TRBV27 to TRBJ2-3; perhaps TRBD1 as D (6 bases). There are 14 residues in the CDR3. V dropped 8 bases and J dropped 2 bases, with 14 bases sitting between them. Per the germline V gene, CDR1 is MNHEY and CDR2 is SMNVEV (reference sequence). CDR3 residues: CASRQARYTDTQYF. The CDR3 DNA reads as TGTGCCAGCCGACAGGCTCGATACACAGATACGCAGTATTTT.

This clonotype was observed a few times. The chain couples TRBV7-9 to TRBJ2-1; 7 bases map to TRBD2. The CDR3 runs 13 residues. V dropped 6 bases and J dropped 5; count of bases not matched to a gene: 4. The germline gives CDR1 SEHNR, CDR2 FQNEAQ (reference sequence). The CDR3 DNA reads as TGTGCCAGCAGACTAGCGAGAGACAATGAGCAGTTCTTC. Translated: CASRLARDNEQFF.